What follows are 12 T cell receptor beta chains derived from one specimen sequenced in a study of T cell clones after liver transplantation. The repertoire was sequenced with immunoSEQ multiplex PCR; TCRdb's copy has only in-frame clones and lacks some. The data hold more than 100,000 clones, with about 88% observed a single time. Material: CD4+ T cells from blood, obtained about 50 months after liver transplant. These receptors were taken from a human patient who received a liver transplant. The T cells may partly be graft donor cells.

J is TRBJ2-2 and V is TRBV5-4; TRBD2 matches at 9 bases. Trimming cost V 5 bases and J 4 bases; bases outside gene matches: 9. Germline assignment: CDR1 SGHNT and CDR2 YYREEE (reference sequence). The CDR3 is 16 residues long. CDR3 sequence (DNA): TGTGCCAGCAGTACCGCGGGAGGGCACGGCACCGGGGAGCTGTTTTTT. Encoded protein: CASSTAGGHGTGELFF.

This chain connects TRBV5-1 to TRBJ1-2; TRBD1 agrees at 7 bases. The CDR3 length is 15 residues. V lost 4 bases and J lost 2; bases outside the gene matches: 8. Germline CDR1 and CDR2: SGHRS and YFSETQ. CDR3 sequence reads: CASSPAGTDNYGYTF. Here the CDR3 DNA reads TGCGCCAGCAGCCCCGCCGGGACAGACAACTATGGCTACACCTTC.

The V call is TRBV6-1, the J call TRBJ2-3; D remains ambiguous. The V end was cut by 6 bases, the J end by 0 bases, with 1 base between. Per the germline V gene, CDR1 is MNHNS and CDR2 is SASEGT. The CDR3 has 11 residues. The CDR3 DNA follows: TGTGCCAGCAGGAGCACAGATACGCAGTATTTT. This codes for CASRSTDTQYF.

This chain links TRBV5-4 with TRBJ1-2; 7 bases match TRBD1. The trim removed 2 bases at V and 4 bases at J, leaving 2 bases unmatched. The CDR3 length is 13 residues. Looked up from germline, CDR1 is SGHNT and CDR2 is YYREEE (reference sequence). The CDR3 DNA reads as TGTGCCAGCAGCTTACAGGGGATCTATGGCTACACCTTC. Translated: CASSLQGIYGYTF.

The chain carries TRBV2 and TRBJ2-1; D unclear. The CDR3 covers 15 residues. Germline V CDR1 and CDR2: SNHLY, FYNNEI. V was trimmed by 6 bases and J by 4 bases, leaving 16 bases between them. CDR3 residues: CASSPAGIRYNEQFF. The CDR3 bases are TGTGCCAGCAGCCCCGCCGGCATAAGGTACAATGAGCAGTTCTTC. Looking up the rest from reference TRBV2 and TRBJ2-1 gives the full variable domain: EPEVTQTPSHQVTQMGQEVILRCVPISNHLYFYWYRQILGQKVEFLVSFYNNEISEKSEIFDDQFSVERPDGSNFTLKIRSTKLEDSAMYFCASSPAGIRYNEQFFGPGTRLTVL.

The chain couples TRBV15 to TRBJ2-7; tentatively, D is TRBD1 (5 bases). Trimming took off 3 bases at V and 1 base at J, with 7 bases between the two ends. CDR1 is LNHNV, CDR2 YYDKDF, per germline (reference sequence). The CDR3 runs 13 residues. CDR3 bases: TGTGCCACCAGCAGGGACACATCCTACGAGCAGTACTTC. Protein: CATSRDTSYEQYF.

CDR3 in DNA: TGTGCCATCAGTGAACTCGGGCAGGGGGAGGTTGGCTACACCTTC. Residues: CAISELGQGEVGYTF. The chain links TRBV10-3 to TRBJ1-2; 7 bases line up with TRBD1. V lost 3 bases, J lost 7 bases, and 11 bases stayed unmatched. The CDR3 spans 15 residues. Germline V gene data show CDR1 as ENHRY and CDR2 as SYGVKD.

This clone was detected once. The chain recombines TRBV10-1 with TRBJ1-5; the D is unclear. Germline V lookup: CDR1 WNHNN, CDR2 SYGVQD (reference sequence). Trimming pared 7 bases from V and 4 bases from J, leaving 32 bases between. The CDR3 is 20 residues long. The CDR3 coding sequence is TGCGCCAGCACCAAGCCGACGAAGCGTGAGCCGGAGAGAGTAAATCAGCCCCAGCATTTT. Protein sequence: CASTKPTKREPERVNQPQHF.

The CDR3: CASSLGQGGGYSNQPQHF. Here the CDR3 DNA reads TGTGCCAGCAGCTTAGGACAGGGTGGGGGGTATAGCAATCAGCCCCAGCATTTT. The rearrangement joins TRBV7-2 to TRBJ1-5, with TRBD1 identical over 7 bases. The V gene end was trimmed by 1 base and the J gene end by 0 bases; junction bases not matched to a gene: 9. CDR1 is SGHTA, CDR2 FQGNSA, per germline. The CDR3 runs 18 residues.

The chain uses TRBV28 and TRBJ1-5; D is unresolved. V was pared by 5 bases and J by 2 bases, with 13 bases between. The CDR3 length is 15 residues. CDR1 MDHEN and CDR2 SYDVKM come from the germline V gene. CDR3 region: CASSPLSSGNQPQHF. The CDR3 DNA reads as TGTGCCAGCAGTCCCCTGTCGTCGGGCAATCAGCCCCAGCATTTT.

This chain connects TRBV9 to TRBJ2-7; 10 bases are a match to TRBD2. The V segment lost 0 bases and the J segment 6 bases; nucleotides outside the gene matches: 15. Germline assignment: CDR1 SGDLS and CDR2 YYNGEE. The CDR3 runs to 18 residues. CDR3 amino acids: CASSVGVGSGLAGAEQYF. Written as DNA, the CDR3 is TGTGCCAGCAGCGTAGGTGTTGGGTCTGGGCTAGCGGGGGCCGAGCAGTACTTC.

V is TRBV5-1 and J is TRBJ1-1, with unresolved D. Trimming shortened V by 0 bases and J by 3 bases, and 9 bases separated the two germline ends. CDR1 and CDR2 from the germline V gene are SGHRS and YFSETQ. The CDR3 runs to 14 residues. The CDR3: CASSLDGRDTEAFF. The CDR3 DNA reads TGCGCCAGCAGCTTGGATGGACGGGACACTGAAGCTTTCTTT. The complete variable domain, with remaining parts taken from reference TRBV5-1 and TRBJ1-1, reads KAGVTQTPRYLIKTRGQQVTLSCSPISGHRSVSWYQQTPGQGLQFLFEYFSETQRNKGNFPGRFSGRQFSNSRSEMNVSTLELGDSALYLCASSLDGRDTEAFFGQGTRLTVV.